This TCR beta chain emerged from a study of CD8+ T cells in alopecia areata. Study as a whole: A 6-month period off drug followed tofacitinib, which lasted 6 to 18 months. Study findings and constraints: Many expanded lesional clones persisted during tofacitinib (in both scalp and blood). Scalp lesions, especially in alopecia totalis/universalis, had higher clonality than normal scalp. Any link of baseline CD8+ expansion to response, resting on one nonresponder, remains uncertain.

Treatment here: oral pan-JAK inhibitor, 5-10 mg twice daily. After isolation, RNA underwent reverse transcription to generate cDNA as the sequencing template. This table comes from immunoSEQ multiplex PCR, and its TCRdb copy is limited to in-frame clones, with some not included. The sample lists roughly 100,000 clones; over 75% were seen once. Note on this clone: Its antigen is undetermined.

The ends were cut back, 1 base at V and 6 bases at J, with 12 bases in the middle. The CDR3 runs 14 residues. The germline V gene encodes CDR1 SEHNR and CDR2 FQNEAQ (reference sequence). V and J are TRBV7-9 and TRBJ1-2, with a possible D match to TRBD1 (5 bases). The sequence derives from a human donor with alopecia areata. Sequenced material: CD8+ T cells sorted from blood, taken at approximately week 30, from a patient treated with tofacitinib. This chain's CDR3 is CASSLVGARDGYTF. The CDR3 DNA reads TGTGCCAGCAGCTTAGTCGGGGCACGGGATGGCTACACCTTC.